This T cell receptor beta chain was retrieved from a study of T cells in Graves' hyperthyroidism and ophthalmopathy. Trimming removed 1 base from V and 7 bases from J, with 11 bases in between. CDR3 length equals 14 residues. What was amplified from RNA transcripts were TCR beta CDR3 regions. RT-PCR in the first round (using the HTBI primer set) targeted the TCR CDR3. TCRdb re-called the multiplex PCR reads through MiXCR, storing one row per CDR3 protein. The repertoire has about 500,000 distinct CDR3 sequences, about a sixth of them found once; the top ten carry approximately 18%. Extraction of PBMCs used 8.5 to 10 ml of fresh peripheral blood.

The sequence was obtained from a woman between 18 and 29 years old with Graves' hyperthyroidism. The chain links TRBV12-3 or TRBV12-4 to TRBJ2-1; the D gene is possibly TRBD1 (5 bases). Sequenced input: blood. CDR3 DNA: TGTGCCAGCAGTTTAGAAGTCAGGGCAAATGAGCAGTTCTTC. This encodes CASSLEVRANEQFF.